One and the same sample provided the 10 T cell receptor beta chains below, sequenced in a study of breast tumors, draining lymph nodes, adjacent tissues. Samples came from axillary lymph nodes draining the breast cancer. TCRdb analysed the multiplex PCR reads with MiXCR anew, one entry per CDR3 protein. The table shows 100,000 to 150,000 distinct CDR3 sequences, with about 20% occurring only once. The sequenced sample was axillary lymph node tissue. The receptors were sampled from a female donor with breast cancer. Some clones in this sample may be carry-over from other donors' samples.

The table lists this clonotype with many counts. The rearrangement links TRBV7-9 to TRBJ2-3; a weak D match, TRBD2 (6 bases). V was shortened by 0 bases and J by 5 bases, with 12 bases between the two germline ends. This CDR3 is 15 amino acids long. Germline CDR1 reads SEHNR; CDR2 reads FQNEAQ (reference sequence). The CDR3 is CASSLATGRGDTQYF. In nucleotides, the CDR3 is TGTGCCAGCAGCTTAGCGACCGGGCGGGGAGATACGCAGTATTTT.

This clonotype was seen many times. The V call is TRBV11-2, the J call TRBJ1-6, with D perhaps matching TRBD1 (5 bases). CDR1 and CDR2 from the germline V gene are SGHAT and FQNNGV. The V gene lost 8 bases and the J gene lost 10 bases, with 18 bases spanning the gap. CDR3 length equals 14 residues. In DNA form, the CDR3 reads TGTGCCAGCCGGACCACCATCAGGGACTCACCCCTCCACTTT. It is translated as CASRTTIRDSPLHF.

This clonotype was seen at least ten times. This chain links TRBV15 with TRBJ1-5; D is uncertain. The CDR3 extends over 12 amino acids. CDR1 is LNHNV and CDR2 is YYDKDF in the germline V gene (reference sequence). V lost 0 bases and J lost 9, with 6 bases in between. In DNA, the CDR3 is TGTGCCACCAGCAGAGAAACCCGGCCCCAGCATTTT. It translates to CATSRETRPQHF.

Details on this clonotype: This may stem from a read error, because a much larger clone lies one nucleotide away. This chain links TRBV20-1 with TRBJ2-1, with TRBD2 matching 7 bases. This CDR3 region has 15 residues. V was pared by 4 bases and J by 4 bases, with 10 bases of the junction left unmatched. The germline CDR1 and CDR2 sequences are DFQATT and SNEGSKA (reference sequence). CDR3 region: CSAITGTKGYNEQFF. The CDR3 nucleotides are TGCAGTGCTATCACCGGGACTAAGGGATACAATGAGCAGTTCTTC.

This clonotype was detected ten times or more. The chain recombines TRBV5-5 with TRBJ2-3; 11 positions agree with TRBD2. V gave up 0 bases and J gave up 3 bases; unmatched junction bases: 6. Germline V gene lookup returns CDR1 SGHKS and CDR2 YYEKEE (reference sequence). This CDR3 spans 17 amino acids. CDR3 protein: CASSLERWTSGTDTQYF. The CDR3 region has the DNA TGTGCCAGCAGCTTGGAACGCTGGACTAGCGGGACAGATACGCAGTATTTT.

The sample holds many counts of this clonotype. The chain links TRBV2 to TRBJ1-5; D not resolved. The CDR3 is 14 amino acids. The germline V and J ends were trimmed by 7 bases and 3 bases, with 13 bases remaining between them. Germline values: CDR1 SNHLY, CDR2 FYNNEI. In DNA, the CDR3 is TGTGCCAGCATGGCCACCCAAAACAATCAGCCCCAGCATTTT. This codes for CASMATQNNQPQHF.

This clonotype was detected many times. The chain has TRBV7-3 and TRBJ2-1, with 10 bases lining up with TRBD1. Germline CDR1 and CDR2: SGHTA and FQGTGA. Trimming cost V 5 bases and J 6 bases; bases outside gene matches: 10. The CDR3 spans 16 residues. The CDR3 DNA reads TGTGCCAGCAGCCGCACCGCGGGGACAGGGGCCAATGAGCAGTTCTTC. This encodes CASSRTAGTGANEQFF.

This clonotype showed up many times. V is TRBV4-2 and J is TRBJ1-5; D gene uncertain. Germline CDR1 and CDR2: LGHNA and YNFKEQ. Trimming pared 3 bases from V and 6 bases from J, leaving 12 bases between. The CDR3 runs 14 residues. CDR3 sequence: CASSQSARAQPQHF. The CDR3 DNA reads TGTGCCAGCAGCCAGAGCGCACGGGCTCAGCCCCAGCATTTT.

This clonotype was detected many times. The chain carries TRBV20-1 and TRBJ2-5; no clear D gene. With 2 bases removed from V and 5 bases from J, the gap between germline ends came to 15 bases. This CDR3 region has 14 residues. Germline loops: CDR1 DFQATT, CDR2 SNEGSKA (reference sequence). DNA of the CDR3: TGCAGTGCTAGAAAACTCGGTTTCCAGGAGACCCAGTACTTC. This codes for CSARKLGFQETQYF.

This clonotype was observed at least ten times. The CDR3 spells CASTTSLGTMYNSPLHF. The DNA of the CDR3 is TGTGCCAGCACTACTTCTTTAGGGACGATGTATAATTCACCCCTCCACTTT. The chain uses TRBV27 and TRBJ1-6; possible D gene TRBD1, 5 bases. This CDR3 has 17 residues. Trimming pared 7 bases from V and 4 bases from J, leaving 20 bases between. Germline V lookup: CDR1 MNHEY, CDR2 SMNVEV (reference sequence).